These 2 T cell receptor beta chains were all obtained from the same sample, sequenced in a study of cytomegalovirus exposure and HLA in healthy donors. PCR primers comprised 60 Vbeta and 13 Jbeta primers. The data were produced by immunoSEQ multiplex PCR, yet TCRdb's version contains in-frame clones alone and is incomplete. The sample includes 200,000 to 250,000 clones, about 72% of them seen just once. The specimen sequenced was PBMCs. The source of these receptors is a male donor in good health and CMV-seronegative.

The V call is TRBV23-1, the J call TRBJ2-7, with TRBD2 as a possible D gene (6 bases). TRBV23-1 is identified as an open reading frame with a role that is uncertain. V was pared by 6 bases and J by 1 base, with 16 bases between. The CDR3 has 15 residues. CDR3 nucleotides: TGCGCCAGCAGAACCTCCGGAGGGATGTCCTACGAGCAGTACTTC. This gives the protein CASRTSGGMSYEQYF.

The genes are TRBV9 and TRBJ2-2, with 7 bases lining up with TRBD2. The CDR3 length is 15 residues. Germline V CDR1 and CDR2: SGDLS, YYNGEE. Trimming removed 4 bases from V and 4 bases from J; junction bases left unmatched: 7. CDR3 protein: CASSPLGGVTGELFF. The CDR3 coding sequence is TGTGCCAGCAGCCCCCTGGGGGGGGTCACCGGGGAGCTGTTTTTT. Full variable domain (remainder filled in from reference TRBV9 and TRBJ2-2): DSGVTQTPKHLITATGQRVTLRCSPRSGDLSVYWYQQSLDQGLQFLIQYYNGEERAKGNILERFSAQQFPDLHSELNLSSLELGDSALYFCASSPLGGVTGELFFGEGSRLTVL.